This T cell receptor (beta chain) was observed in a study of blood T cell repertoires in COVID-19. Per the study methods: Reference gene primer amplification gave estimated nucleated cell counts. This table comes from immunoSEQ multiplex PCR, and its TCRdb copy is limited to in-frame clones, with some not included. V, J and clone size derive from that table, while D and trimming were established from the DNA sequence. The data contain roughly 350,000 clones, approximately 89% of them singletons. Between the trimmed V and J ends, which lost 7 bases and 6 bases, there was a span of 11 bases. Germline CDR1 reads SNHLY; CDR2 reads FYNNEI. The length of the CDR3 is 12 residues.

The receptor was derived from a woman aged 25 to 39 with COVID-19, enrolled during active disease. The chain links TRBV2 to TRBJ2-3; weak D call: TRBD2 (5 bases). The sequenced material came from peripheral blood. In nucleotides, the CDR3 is TGTGCCAGCACCGGGGTACCCGATACGCAGTATTTT. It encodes CASTGVPDTQYF.